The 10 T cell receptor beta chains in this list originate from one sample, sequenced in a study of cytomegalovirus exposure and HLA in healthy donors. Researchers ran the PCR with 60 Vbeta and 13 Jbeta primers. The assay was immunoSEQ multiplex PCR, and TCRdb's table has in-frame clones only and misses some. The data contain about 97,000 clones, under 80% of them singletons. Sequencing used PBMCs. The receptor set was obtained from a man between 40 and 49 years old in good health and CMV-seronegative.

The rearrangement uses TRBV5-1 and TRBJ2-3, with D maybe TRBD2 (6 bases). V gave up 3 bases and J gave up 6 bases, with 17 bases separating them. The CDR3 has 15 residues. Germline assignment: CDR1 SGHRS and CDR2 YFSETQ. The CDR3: CASSSQWGGVDTQYF. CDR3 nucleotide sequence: TGCGCCAGCAGCTCCCAGTGGGGAGGTGTCGATACGCAGTATTTT.

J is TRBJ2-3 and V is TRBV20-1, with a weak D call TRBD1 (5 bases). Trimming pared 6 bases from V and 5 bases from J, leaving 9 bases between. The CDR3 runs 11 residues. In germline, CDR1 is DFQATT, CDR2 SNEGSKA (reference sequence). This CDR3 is CSAGAEDTQYF. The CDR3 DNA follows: TGCAGTGCAGGGGCCGAAGATACGCAGTATTTT.

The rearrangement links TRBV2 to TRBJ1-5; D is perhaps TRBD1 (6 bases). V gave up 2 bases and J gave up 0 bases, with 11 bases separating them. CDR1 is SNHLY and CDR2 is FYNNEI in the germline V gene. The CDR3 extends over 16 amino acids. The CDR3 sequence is CASSEFGQYSNQPQHF. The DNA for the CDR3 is TGTGCCAGCAGTGAATTTGGACAGTATAGCAATCAGCCCCAGCATTTT.

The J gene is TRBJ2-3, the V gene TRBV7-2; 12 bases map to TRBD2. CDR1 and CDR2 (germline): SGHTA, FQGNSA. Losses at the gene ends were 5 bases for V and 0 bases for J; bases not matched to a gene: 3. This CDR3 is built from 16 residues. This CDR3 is CASSTGTSGSTDTQYF. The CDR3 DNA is TGTGCCAGCAGCACGGGGACTAGCGGGAGCACAGATACGCAGTATTTT.

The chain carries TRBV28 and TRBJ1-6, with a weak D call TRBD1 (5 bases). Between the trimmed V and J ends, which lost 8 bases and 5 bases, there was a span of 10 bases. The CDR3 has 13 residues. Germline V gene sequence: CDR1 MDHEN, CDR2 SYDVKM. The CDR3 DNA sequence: TGTGCCAGCGGGGCAGCCGATAATTCACCCCTCCACTTT. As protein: CASGAADNSPLHF.

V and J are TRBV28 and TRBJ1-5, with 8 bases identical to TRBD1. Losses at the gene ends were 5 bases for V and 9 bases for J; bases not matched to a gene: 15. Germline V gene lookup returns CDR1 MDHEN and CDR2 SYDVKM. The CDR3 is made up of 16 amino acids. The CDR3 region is CASSPPFRDRPRPQHF. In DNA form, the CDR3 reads TGTGCCAGCAGTCCGCCTTTCCGGGACAGGCCCCGGCCCCAGCATTTT.

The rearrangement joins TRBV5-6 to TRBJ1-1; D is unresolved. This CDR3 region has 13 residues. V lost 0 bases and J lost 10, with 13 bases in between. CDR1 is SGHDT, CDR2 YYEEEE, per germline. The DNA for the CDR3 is TGTGCCAGCAGCTTGGCCGGGGAGTCGTTAGCTTTCTTT. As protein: CASSLAGESLAFF.

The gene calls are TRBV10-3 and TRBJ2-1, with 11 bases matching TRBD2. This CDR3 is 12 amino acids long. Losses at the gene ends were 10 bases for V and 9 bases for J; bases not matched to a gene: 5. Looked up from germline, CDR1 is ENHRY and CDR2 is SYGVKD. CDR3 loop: CATRSGGAEQFF. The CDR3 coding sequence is TGTGCCACCCGTAGCGGGGGGGCTGAGCAGTTCTTC.

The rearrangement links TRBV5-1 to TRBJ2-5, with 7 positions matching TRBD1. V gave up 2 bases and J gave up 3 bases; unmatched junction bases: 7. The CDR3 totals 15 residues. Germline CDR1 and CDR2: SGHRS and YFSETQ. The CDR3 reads CASSFPGQKKETQYF. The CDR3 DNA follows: TGCGCCAGCAGCTTCCCGGGACAGAAAAAAGAGACCCAGTACTTC.

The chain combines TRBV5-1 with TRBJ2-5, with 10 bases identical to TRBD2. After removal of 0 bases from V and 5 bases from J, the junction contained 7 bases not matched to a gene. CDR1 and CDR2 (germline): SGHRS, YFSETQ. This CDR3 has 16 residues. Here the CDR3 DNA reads TGCGCCAGCAGCTTGGAGAGCGGGGGGGCCACGGAGACCCAGTACTTC. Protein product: CASSLESGGATETQYF.